Listed here are 7 T cell receptor beta chains from one sample, sequenced in a study of OX40 agonist ivuxolimab in advanced cancers. Assay: immunoSEQ multiplex PCR; the TCRdb copy retains only in-frame clones and omits some. This sample yields about 48,000 clones, of which roughly 90% are seen a single time; roughly 48% belongs to the top ten. Here the sequenced sample was CD4+ or CD8+ T cells sorted from blood, taken in a trial of the OX40 agonist ivuxolimab. All receptors derive from an adult with an advanced solid tumor such as melanoma, head and neck, liver or kidney cancer.

This chain joins TRBV4-1 and TRBJ2-3, with D unresolved. The CDR3 consists of 16 residues. CDR1 is MGHRA and CDR2 is YSYEKL in the germline V gene. Between the trimmed V and J ends, which lost 6 bases and 0 bases, there was a span of 16 bases. The CDR3, as DNA: TGCGCCAGCAGAACGAGGCTACAATCTAGCACAGATACGCAGTATTTT. It specifies CASRTRLQSSTDTQYF.

The chain links TRBV10-3 to TRBJ2-7; D may correspond to TRBD1 or TRBD2 (5 bases each). The germline CDR1 and CDR2 sequences are ENHRY and SYGVKD. V lost 11 bases, J lost 1 base, and 12 bases lay in between. This CDR3 is 12 amino acids long. CDR3 loop: CASGTLSYEQYF. The CDR3 coding sequence is TGTGCCTCCGGGACGTTGTCCTACGAGCAGTACTTC.

The chain employs TRBV28 and TRBJ1-6, with no clear D. V was trimmed by 8 bases and J by 7 bases, leaving 9 bases between them. Germline CDR1 and CDR2: MDHEN and SYDVKM. The CDR3 sequence is 12 residues long. CDR3 region: CASGEDNSPLHF. Here the CDR3 DNA reads TGTGCCAGCGGGGAAGACAATTCACCCCTCCACTTT.

The V and J genes are TRBV11-3 and TRBJ2-7, with D possibly being TRBD2 (5 bases). The CDR3 spans 13 residues. The V gene's germline CDR1 is SGHNT and CDR2 YENEEA. V was clipped by 8 bases and J by 2 bases, with 13 bases between them. CDR3 in DNA: TGTGCCAGCGGCCTTGGACTTACCTACGAGCAGTACTTC. Translated: CASGLGLTYEQYF.

This chain links TRBV4-1 with TRBJ1-2; maybe TRBD1 (6 bases). V was shortened by 0 bases and J by 5 bases, with 13 bases between the two germline ends. The V gene's germline CDR1 is MGHRA and CDR2 YSYEKL. The CDR3 is made up of 15 amino acids. CDR3 DNA sequence: TGCGCCAGCAGCCAAGATAGTAGGGGGTCGTATGGCTACACCTTC. Translated, it gives CASSQDSRGSYGYTF.

The chain employs TRBV7-9 and TRBJ1-1; D is unclear. Germline values: CDR1 SEHNR, CDR2 FQNEAQ (reference sequence). The CDR3 consists of 18 residues. With 0 bases removed from V and 6 bases from J, the gap between germline ends came to 23 bases. The CDR3 here is CASSLAILREGGLPEAFF. The CDR3 DNA follows: TGTGCCAGCAGCTTAGCAATCTTAAGGGAGGGAGGGTTGCCTGAAGCTTTCTTT. Looking up the rest from reference TRBV7-9 and TRBJ1-1 gives the full variable domain: DTGVSQNPRHKITKRGQNVTFRCDPISEHNRLYWYRQTLGQGPEFLTYFQNEAQLEKSRLLSDRFSAERPKGSFSTLEIQRTEQGDSAMYLCASSLAILREGGLPEAFFGQGTRLTVV.

This chain joins TRBV5-3 and TRBJ1-3, with D hard to call. TRBV5-3 is an open reading frame whose function is uncertain. The CDR3 runs to 13 residues. Trimming pared 0 bases from V and 7 bases from J, leaving 8 bases between. The CDR3 reads CARSLAPVNTIYF. Written as DNA, the CDR3 is TGTGCCAGAAGCTTGGCCCCAGTTAACACCATATATTTT.